This T cell receptor beta chain was found in a study of blood T cells in healthy people across ages. Then a second PCR, running roughly 6 to 11 cycles, was carried out with a sample-barcoded 5' primer and a J-beta primer mix. TCRdb re-analysed the 5' RACE reads in MiXCR, keeping a single row per CDR3 protein. The profile shows roughly 1.7 million distinct CDR3 sequences, roughly 32% of them singletons. Study conclusions and caveats: Possibly confounding the expanded clonotype changes was the fact that donor CMV status was unknown.

In germline, CDR1 is MGHDK, CDR2 SYGVNS. Trimming removed 2 bases from V and 7 bases from J, with 9 bases in between. The CDR3 runs 13 residues. This clonotype was seen only a few times. Its antigen is unknown. Sequenced: blood. The V and J genes are TRBV25-1 and TRBJ2-1, with D possibly matching TRBD2 (5 bases). This TCR was sampled from a woman in her thirties in good health. For the CDR3, the DNA is TGTGCCAGCAGTGAAGTCTGGAGGAATGAGCAGTTCTTC. Translated: CASSEVWRNEQFF.